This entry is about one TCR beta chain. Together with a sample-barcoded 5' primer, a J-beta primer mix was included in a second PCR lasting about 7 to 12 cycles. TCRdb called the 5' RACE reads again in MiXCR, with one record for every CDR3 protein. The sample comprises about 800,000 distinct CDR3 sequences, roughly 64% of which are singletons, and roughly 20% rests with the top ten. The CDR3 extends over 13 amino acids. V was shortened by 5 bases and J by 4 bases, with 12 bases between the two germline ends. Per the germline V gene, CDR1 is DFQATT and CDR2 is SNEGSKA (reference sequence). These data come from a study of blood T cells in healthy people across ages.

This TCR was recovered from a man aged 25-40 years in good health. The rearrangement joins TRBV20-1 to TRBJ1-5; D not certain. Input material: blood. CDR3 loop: CSAPEQTNQPQHF. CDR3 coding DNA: TGCAGTGCTCCTGAACAGACTAATCAGCCCCAGCATTTT.